This T cell receptor beta chain was identified during a study of T cell changes during pregnancy in multiple sclerosis. Only in-frame clones appear in the TCRdb table, and some are missing; sequencing was by immunoSEQ multiplex PCR. Of 100,000 to 110,000 clones in the sample, roughly 90% are singletons; the top ten hold 1.9%. With 1 base removed from V and 4 bases from J, the gap between germline ends came to 20 bases. Germline V CDR1 and CDR2: SGHVS, FNYEAQ. CDR3 length: 18 residues. The TCR sequence derives from a female donor with multiple sclerosis, enrolled in a pregnancy study. Sequences were derived from peripheral blood, sampled after pregnancy. The chain uses TRBV7-6 and TRBJ1-5; D possibly corresponds to TRBD1 (6 bases). The CDR3: CASSLVPLLQGTNQPQHF. CDR3 in DNA: TGTGCCAGCAGCTTAGTCCCGCTCCTTCAGGGGACAAATCAGCCCCAGCATTTT.